The 29 T cell receptor beta chains listed next were all sequenced from one sample in a study of human T cells and chemical hapten exposure (dated by TCRdb to the early 2020s). The time point tag for this specimen amounts to: pre-sensitization, week 0. What the treatment or condition label conveys for this sample: therapeutic diphenylcyclopropenone sensitization with weekly scalp DPC. Libraries came from RACE. Reads for this sample came from a NextSeq 500. In TCRdb, the public reads were trimmed at Q25 with fastp and aligned with MiXCR, with productive beta chains retained. Every CDR3 protein is listed once, alongside the most common genes and DNA of its rows. In this sample the table shows 240,000 or so distinct CDR3 sequences, about 9.4% of which occur a single time. The top ten constitute less than 3% of the sample. The material sequenced was whole blood, taken in connection with sensitization to the hapten diphenylcyclopropenone (DPC). Source of these receptors: a middle-aged woman with alopecia areata. Some clones in this sample may be carry-over from other donors' samples.

V gene TRBV7-3 combines with J gene TRBJ2-2; 10 positions match TRBD2. The J segment lost 13 bases and the V segment lost 5 bases, leaving 10 bases of the junction unmatched. Germline lookup yields CDR1 SGHTA and CDR2 FQGTGA. This CDR3 is 14 amino acids long. This CDR3 reads CASSPSGTSAGLFF. CDR3 nucleotides: TGTGCCAGCAGCCCCTCCGGGACTAGCGCGGGGCTGTTTTTT.

The chain is built from TRBV5-6 and TRBJ1-5, with 7 positions matching TRBD1. This CDR3 is built from 15 residues. In germline, CDR1 is SGHDT, CDR2 YYEEEE. With V trimmed by 4 bases and J by 3 bases, 7 bases remained unmatched. The CDR3 reads CASSRLRGYNQPQHF. CDR3 DNA sequence: TGTGCCAGCAGCCGGCTCAGGGGGTACAATCAGCCCCAGCATTTT.

This clonotype has ten or more counts. This chain uses TRBV12-3 or TRBV12-4 with TRBJ2-7, with D maybe TRBD2 (6 bases). Trimming cost V 4 bases and J 4 bases, with 11 bases left between them. The CDR3 sequence is 13 residues long. CDR3 coding DNA: TGTGCCAGCAGTTCAGGGAGGAGGTACGAGCAGTACTTC. This gives the protein CASSSGRRYEQYF.

Ten or more counts support this clonotype. The chain couples TRBV6-5 to TRBJ2-1; D uncertain. CDR3 length: 12 residues. Germline V gives CDR1 MNHEY, CDR2 SVGAGI. V lost 6 bases to trimming and J lost 5 bases, with 8 bases between them. The CDR3, as DNA: TGTGCCAGCAGAAACAGCCACAATGAGCAGTTCTTC. Protein product: CASRNSHNEQFF.

This clonotype showed up many times. The chain joins TRBV2 to TRBJ2-5; D is perhaps TRBD2 (6 bases). Trimming cost V 6 bases and J 1 base, with 12 bases left between them. The CDR3 totals 14 residues. The germline gives CDR1 SNHLY, CDR2 FYNNEI. The CDR3 loop reads CASRGGNPQETQYF. CDR3 nucleotides: TGTGCCAGCAGAGGCGGGAACCCCCAAGAGACCCAGTACTTC. Filled out from reference TRBV2 and TRBJ2-5, the complete variable domain reads EPEVTQTPSHQVTQMGQEVILRCVPISNHLYFYWYRQILGQKVEFLVSFYNNEISEKSEIFDDQFSVERPDGSNFTLKIRSTKLEDSAMYFCASRGGNPQETQYFGPGTRLLVL.

CDR3 in amino acids: CASSYQLEGYTF. The DNA for the CDR3 is TGTGCCAGCAGTTACCAGCTGGAGGGCTACACCTTC. The rearrangement links TRBV6-6 to TRBJ1-2; D ambiguous. V lost 2 bases and J 8 bases, leaving 9 bases between the germline ends. Germline CDR1 and CDR2: MNHNY and SVGAGI (reference sequence). The CDR3 is 12 residues long.

There are many counts of this clonotype. V gene TRBV7-9 combines with J gene TRBJ1-6, with D maybe TRBD1 (6 bases). This CDR3 contains 15 residues. Germline V CDR1 and CDR2: SEHNR, FQNEAQ (reference sequence). V gave up 3 bases and J gave up 14 bases, with 20 bases separating them. CDR3 protein: CASSLGGGEARALHF. CDR3 DNA sequence: TGTGCCAGCAGCTTGGGAGGGGGTGAGGCTCGAGCCCTCCACTTT.

This clonotype was observed at least ten times. The J gene is TRBJ2-3, the V gene TRBV10-3; 8 nucleotides line up with TRBD2. This CDR3 has 16 amino acids. V gave up 5 bases and J gave up 1 base; unmatched junction bases: 8. The V gene's germline CDR1 is ENHRY and CDR2 SYGVKD. The CDR3 loop is CAISRTSGLGTDTQYF. Written as DNA, the CDR3 is TGTGCCATCAGTAGAACTAGCGGTCTCGGCACAGATACGCAGTATTTT.

The J gene is TRBJ2-5, the V gene TRBV6-5; TRBD2 aligns across 11 bases. CDR1 and CDR2 (germline): MNHEY, SVGAGI. The length of the CDR3 is 17 residues. Trimming removed 5 bases from V and 5 bases from J; junction bases left unmatched: 13. The CDR3 bases are TGTGCCAGCAGTAACGCCCCTACTAGCGGGAGCCGGGAGACCCAGTACTTC. Protein product: CASSNAPTSGSRETQYF.

This clonotype was seen a few times. The J gene is TRBJ2-7, the V gene TRBV28; 11 bases fit TRBD2. CDR1 and CDR2 (germline): MDHEN, SYDVKM. The CDR3 covers 15 residues. Losses at the gene ends were 6 bases for V and 0 bases for J; bases not matched to a gene: 4. This CDR3 is CASSRGTSGSYEQYF. The CDR3 DNA reads TGTGCCAGCAGCCGTGGGACTAGCGGCTCCTACGAGCAGTACTTC.

This clonotype was observed at least ten times. The chain carries TRBV6-5 and TRBJ2-1; TRBD1 agrees at 8 bases. This CDR3 spans 15 amino acids. Trimming at V came to 6 bases and at J to 2 bases, leaving 6 bases not matched to a gene. Germline-derived CDR1 and CDR2 are MNHEY and SVGAGI. CDR3 loop: CASSFGTGPYNEQFF. In nucleotides, the CDR3 is TGTGCCAGCAGCTTCGGGACAGGCCCCTACAATGAGCAGTTCTTC.

This clonotype occurred a few times. The rearrangement joins TRBV28 to TRBJ1-5; the D gene is possibly TRBD1 (6 bases). Deletions cut 7 bases from V and 5 bases from J, with 12 bases between. This CDR3 contains 13 residues. In germline, CDR1 is MDHEN, CDR2 SYDVKM. The CDR3 loop is CASIGGGYQPQHF. As DNA, the CDR3 is TGTGCCAGCATTGGGGGGGGCTATCAGCCCCAGCATTTT. Full variable domain (rest looked up from reference TRBV28 and TRBJ1-5): DVKVTQSSRYLVKRTGEKVFLECVQDMDHENMFWYRQDPGLGLRLIYFSYDVKMKEKGDIPEGYSVSREKKERFSLILESASTNQTSMYLCASIGGGYQPQHFGDGTRLSIL.

This clonotype was seen only a few times. The rearrangement joins TRBV10-3 to TRBJ2-4, with TRBD2 identical over 7 bases. Losses at the gene ends were 0 bases for V and 5 bases for J; bases not matched to a gene: 7. The CDR3 length is 16 residues. Germline values: CDR1 ENHRY, CDR2 SYGVKD. CDR3 in DNA: TGTGCCATCAGTGAGTCTACTAGCGTGGGACAAAACATTCAGTACTTC. Its protein product is CAISESTSVGQNIQYF.

The sample holds a few counts of this clonotype. The chain carries TRBV6-2 or TRBV6-3 and TRBJ2-7; D gene ambiguous. In germline, CDR1 is MNHEY, CDR2 SVGEGT. Trimming took off 3 bases at V and 10 bases at J, with 19 bases between the two ends. This CDR3 has 14 residues. The CDR3 loop reads CASSYRQVGNDQYF. The CDR3 nucleotides read TGTGCCAGCAGTTATAGGCAGGTCGGCAATGACCAGTACTTC.

In its sample, this clonotype was seen a few times. For the CDR3, the DNA is TGTGCCAGCAGTTACCCCGGAAGGGCAGGGGCTAACCAAGAGACCCAGTACTTC. It translates to CASSYPGRAGANQETQYF. The chain has TRBV6-2 or TRBV6-3 and TRBJ2-5, with D possibly TRBD1 on 6 matching bases. The CDR3 has 18 residues. Germline V lookup: CDR1 MNHEY, CDR2 SVGEGT. Trimming took 2 bases from V and 0 from J, leaving 19 bases between them.

This clonotype showed up just a few times. The V gene is TRBV5-5, the J gene TRBJ2-1, with TRBD1 as a possible D gene (6 bases). Germline lookup yields CDR1 SGHKS and CDR2 YYEKEE (reference sequence). The CDR3 loop spans 15 amino acids. Deletions cut 2 bases from V and 4 bases from J, with 13 bases between. This chain's CDR3 is CASSFEDRSYNEQFF. DNA for the CDR3: TGTGCCAGCAGCTTTGAGGACAGAAGTTACAATGAGCAGTTCTTC.

The rearrangement links TRBV27 to TRBJ2-5; 12 bases match TRBD2. Looked up from germline, CDR1 is MNHEY and CDR2 is SMNVEV (reference sequence). The CDR3 spans 15 residues. The trim removed 2 bases at V and 4 bases at J, leaving 2 bases unmatched. The CDR3 nucleotides read TGTGCCAGCAGTTTAGAACTAGCGGGAGGAGAGACCCAGTACTTC. It is translated as CASSLELAGGETQYF.

The genes are TRBV28 and TRBJ2-1, with D maybe TRBD1 (7 bases). With 11 bases removed from V and 12 bases from J, the gap between germline ends came to 17 bases. CDR1 and CDR2 from the germline V gene are MDHEN and SYDVKM. This CDR3 contains 11 residues. The CDR3 DNA is TGTGCCGGAGGGGGCCCCGAACCGCAGTTCTTC. It yields the protein CAGGGPEPQFF.

The table lists this clonotype with a few counts. The CDR3 sequence: CASRMTGSGNTIYF. In DNA form, the CDR3 reads TGTGCCAGCAGGATGACGGGCTCTGGAAACACCATATATTTT. The chain is built from TRBV6-1 and TRBJ1-3; D is ambiguous. Trimming stripped 6 bases from V and 0 bases from J, with 9 bases between. The CDR3 spans 14 residues. The germline V gene encodes CDR1 MNHNS and CDR2 SASEGT.

This clonotype occurred a few times. The chain employs TRBV6-5 and TRBJ1-2; D not certain. The CDR3 covers 14 residues. Germline-derived CDR1 and CDR2 are MNHEY and SVGAGI. V was trimmed by 0 bases and J by 8 bases, leaving 13 bases between them. CDR3 bases: TGTGCCAGCAGTTACTCAAGGACTTCGGGCGGCTACACCTTC. This codes for CASSYSRTSGGYTF.

V is TRBV9 and J is TRBJ1-5; no clear D gene. The germline gives CDR1 SGDLS, CDR2 YYNGEE. Trimming removed 0 bases from V and 7 bases from J, with 11 bases in between. The CDR3 has 14 amino acids. The CDR3 nucleotides read TGTGCCAGCAGCGTAGGAGTCGACTCGCAGCCCCAGCATTTT. It is translated as CASSVGVDSQPQHF.

This clonotype was counted at least ten times. V is TRBV2 and J is TRBJ2-1; perhaps TRBD2 as D (6 bases). The V and J ends lost 5 bases and 3 bases respectively, with 17 bases between them. Germline values: CDR1 SNHLY, CDR2 FYNNEI. This CDR3 has 16 amino acids. As DNA, the CDR3 is TGTGCCAGCAGTAGCATTAGCGGTCCTTACTACAATGAGCAGTTCTTC. Its protein is CASSSISGPYYNEQFF.

This clonotype was recorded at least ten times. The rearrangement uses TRBV5-1 and TRBJ1-2, with D uncertain. Between the trimmed V and J ends, which lost 0 bases and 8 bases, there was a span of 8 bases. The CDR3 consists of 12 residues. Germline assignment: CDR1 SGHRS and CDR2 YFSETQ. CDR3 coding DNA: TGCGCCAGCAGCTTGGAGGAGGTCGGCTACACCTTC. Protein sequence: CASSLEEVGYTF. The variable domain in full, with the rest retrieved from reference TRBV5-1 and TRBJ1-2, is KAGVTQTPRYLIKTRGQQVTLSCSPISGHRSVSWYQQTPGQGLQFLFEYFSETQRNKGNFPGRFSGRQFSNSRSEMNVSTLELGDSALYLCASSLEEVGYTFGSGTRLTVV.

The chain joins TRBV28 to TRBJ2-5; D gene uncertain. Germline V CDR1 and CDR2: MDHEN, SYDVKM. The CDR3 is 10 residues long. Deletions cut 8 bases from V and 7 bases from J, with 8 bases between. The CDR3 DNA is TGTGCCAGCGGGTCCCCGACCCAGTACTTC. Protein product: CASGSPTQYF.

The sample holds many counts of this clonotype. The chain employs TRBV12-3 or TRBV12-4 and TRBJ2-1; TRBD1 matches 8 bases. This CDR3 comprises 15 residues. The J segment lost 4 bases and the V segment lost 7 bases, leaving 9 bases of the junction unmatched. CDR3 sequence reads: CASIQDRELYNEQFF. In DNA, the CDR3 is TGTGCCAGCATTCAGGACAGGGAACTTTACAATGAGCAGTTCTTC.

This clonotype showed up just a few times. The rearrangement joins TRBV12-3 or TRBV12-4 to TRBJ2-7; TRBD2 is a possible D gene (5 bases). The V end was cut by 9 bases, the J end by 0 bases, with 15 bases between. This CDR3 contains 14 residues. For the CDR3, the DNA is TGTGCCAGTACTTGGACGGAGGTCTCCTACGAGCAGTACTTC. This gives the protein CASTWTEVSYEQYF.

This rearrangement joins TRBV4-2 to TRBJ2-7; D remains ambiguous. The CDR3 extends over 14 amino acids. Germline CDR1 is LGHNA and CDR2 is YNFKEQ. V was trimmed by 1 base and J by 4 bases, leaving 11 bases between them. The CDR3 DNA reads as TGTGCCAGCAGCCAAGCCCTAGGTTCTTACGAGCAGTACTTC. Protein: CASSQALGSYEQYF.

The chain is built from TRBV7-9 and TRBJ1-2, with D possibly matching TRBD1 (5 bases). This CDR3 contains 16 residues. Trimming pared 5 bases from V and 5 bases from J, leaving 21 bases between. Germline assignment: CDR1 SEHNR and CDR2 FQNEAQ (reference sequence). The CDR3 DNA is TGTGCCAGCAGCCGCAGATCGGGGGAATTAGGGTATGGCTACACCTTC. It yields the protein CASSRRSGELGYGYTF.

The chain links TRBV6-2 or TRBV6-3 to TRBJ2-7; D perhaps matches TRBD1 (5 bases). The CDR3 spans 15 residues. Deletions cut 6 bases from V and 2 bases from J, with 17 bases between. Germline V gene data show CDR1 as MNHEY and CDR2 as SVGEGT. The CDR3 is CASRLDGHGAYEQYF. The CDR3 DNA reads as TGTGCCAGCAGACTCGACGGACATGGGGCCTACGAGCAGTACTTC.